Below, one T cell receptor (beta chain) is given with its context. This sample was included in a study of shared clonotypes between healthy human individuals. The protocol was immunoSEQ multiplex PCR, while the TCRdb copy is restricted to in-frame clones and leaves out a portion. The repertoire holds some 2.3 million clones, with about 92% as singletons. Germline loops: CDR1 MNHEY, CDR2 SMNVEV (reference sequence). Trimming took 5 bases from V and 14 from J, leaving 20 bases between them. The CDR3 contains 13 residues. The chain joins TRBV27 to TRBJ2-3, with D unresolved. The sample consisted of naive CD4+ T cells from PBMCs. Sample subset: CD45RA+ positively selected. The sequence was collected from a man between 18 and 29 years old in good health. Some clones in this sample may be carry-over from other donors' samples. As DNA, the CDR3 is TGTGCCAGCAGTCCCCAAGGACCCCAAAGGCGGTATTTT. Protein product: CASSPQGPQRRYF.